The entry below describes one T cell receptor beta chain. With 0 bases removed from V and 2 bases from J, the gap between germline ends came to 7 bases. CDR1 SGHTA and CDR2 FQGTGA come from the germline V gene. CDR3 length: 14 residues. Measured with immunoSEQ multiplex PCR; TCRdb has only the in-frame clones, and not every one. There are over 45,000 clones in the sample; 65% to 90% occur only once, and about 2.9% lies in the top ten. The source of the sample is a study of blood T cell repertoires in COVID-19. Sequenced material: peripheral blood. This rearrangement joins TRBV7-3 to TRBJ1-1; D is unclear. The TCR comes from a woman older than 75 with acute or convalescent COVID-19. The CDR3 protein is CASSLTGPNTEAFF. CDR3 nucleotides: TGTGCCAGCAGCTTAACGGGCCCTAACACTGAAGCTTTCTTT.